The 11 T cell receptor beta chains below come from one sample, sequenced in a study of T cells in Graves' hyperthyroidism and ophthalmopathy. The source material, RNA transcripts, was used to amplify TCR beta CDR3 regions. A set of HTBI primers served as the primers for a first-round RT-PCR of the TCR CDR3. TCRdb re-derived calls from the multiplex PCR reads in MiXCR, one entry per CDR3 protein. This sample has about 350,000 distinct CDR3 sequences, with over 11% found just once. The sample comprised blood. The source of these receptors is a woman under 40 with Graves' hyperthyroidism.

This clonotype showed up just a few times. The J gene is TRBJ2-7, the V gene TRBV4-2, with TRBD1 matching 11 bases. The V gene's germline CDR1 is LGHNA and CDR2 YNFKEQ. With V trimmed by 1 base and J by 3 bases, 14 bases remained unmatched. The CDR3 contains 19 residues. The CDR3 nucleotides are TGTGCCAGCAGCCAAGGGTGGGACAGGGGGAGACGGACGAGCTACGAGCAGTACTTC. Protein: CASSQGWDRGRRTSYEQYF.

This clonotype showed up many times. The V gene is TRBV5-1, the J gene TRBJ1-1; D possibly corresponds to TRBD1 (6 bases). Germline V gene data show CDR1 as SGHRS and CDR2 as YFSETQ. The CDR3 spans 17 residues. Trimming pared 2 bases from V and 0 bases from J, leaving 17 bases between. The CDR3 nucleotides read TGCGCCAGCAGCTTCTGGGGGCGCGGCGGAATGAACACTGAAGCTTTCTTT. It encodes CASSFWGRGGMNTEAFF.

The sample holds many counts of this clonotype. J is TRBJ2-3 and V is TRBV2; D ambiguous. The V and J ends lost 6 bases and 0 bases respectively, with 7 bases between them. CDR3 size: 13 residues. Germline-derived CDR1 and CDR2 are SNHLY and FYNNEI. CDR3: CASRATSTDTQYF. CDR3 nucleotides: TGTGCCAGCAGGGCGACTAGCACAGATACGCAGTATTTT.

This clonotype was counted ten times or more. This sequence joins TRBV11-2 and TRBJ1-2; D uncertain. CDR1 and CDR2 from the germline V gene are SGHAT and FQNNGV. CDR3 length equals 15 residues. Trimming took 0 bases from V and 4 from J, leaving 12 bases between them. The CDR3 nucleotides read TGTGCCAGCAGCTTAGAGGGATTGCCCCTCTATGGCTACACCTTC. The encoded protein is CASSLEGLPLYGYTF. The whole variable domain, remainder taken from reference TRBV11-2 and TRBJ1-2, is EAGVAQSPRYKIIEKRQSVAFWCNPISGHATLYWYQQILGQGPKLLIQFQNNGVVDDSQLPKDRFSAERLKGVDSTLKIQPAKLEDSAVYLCASSLEGLPLYGYTFGSGTRLTVV.

The chain joins TRBV24-1 to TRBJ1-2, with no clear D. This CDR3 is built from 11 residues. Germline V gene sequence: CDR1 KGHDR, CDR2 SFDVKD. The V and J ends lost 9 bases and 7 bases respectively, with 11 bases between them. The CDR3 sequence: CATGNRAGYTF. DNA of the CDR3: TGTGCCACCGGGAATCGGGCTGGCTACACCTTC.

This chain joins TRBV6-2 or TRBV6-3 and TRBJ1-1; 10 bases fit TRBD1. This CDR3 comprises 14 residues. Losses at the gene ends were 4 bases for V and 5 bases for J; bases not matched to a gene: 4. From germline, CDR1 is MNHEY and CDR2 SVGEGT. In DNA form, the CDR3 reads TGTGCCAGCAGTTGGACAGGGGGTTGGACTGAAGCTTTCTTT. Protein sequence: CASSWTGGWTEAFF.

The V call is TRBV19, the J call TRBJ2-7; TRBD1 might be the D (5 bases). V was shortened by 5 bases and J by 4 bases, with 15 bases between the two germline ends. Germline values: CDR1 LNHDA, CDR2 SQIVND (reference sequence). The CDR3 runs 14 residues. CDR3 DNA: TGTGCCAGTAGTCGACAGCACTTAAGTTACGAGCAGTACTTC. This translates into CASSRQHLSYEQYF.

The V call is TRBV14, the J call TRBJ2-5; D possibly corresponds to TRBD1 (6 bases). The CDR3 runs 13 residues. CDR1 SGHDN and CDR2 FVKESK come from the germline V gene. Trimming shortened V by 4 bases and J by 5 bases, and 11 bases separated the two germline ends. CDR3 sequence reads: CASSRAQGETQYF. The CDR3 bases are TGTGCCAGCAGCCGGGCACAGGGTGAGACCCAGTACTTC.

This clonotype has only a few counts. The rearrangement uses TRBV3-1 and TRBJ2-7, with TRBD1 identical over 10 bases. The CDR3 is 14 amino acids. Germline CDR1 is LGHDT and CDR2 is YNNKEL (reference sequence). Trimming took 7 bases from V and 2 from J; bases not matched to a gene: 5. The CDR3 loop reads CASTPGQGPYEQYF. The CDR3 DNA reads as TGTGCCAGCACGCCGGGACAGGGGCCCTACGAGCAGTACTTC.

The chain carries TRBV5-8 and TRBJ1-5; possible D gene TRBD1, 5 bases. Trimming shortened V by 1 base and J by 2 bases, and 10 bases separated the two germline ends. CDR1 is SGHTS, CDR2 YDEGEE, per germline. This CDR3 contains 15 residues. As DNA, the CDR3 is TGTGCCAGCAGCTTGTTAAGGGGAGGCAATCAGCCCCAGCATTTT. Translation gives CASSLLRGGNQPQHF. The whole variable domain, filled in from reference TRBV5-8 and TRBJ1-5, reads EAGVTQSPTHLIKTRGQQATLRCSPISGHTSVYWYQQALGLGLQFLLWYDEGEERNRGNFPPRFSGRQFPNYSSELNVNALELEDSALYLCASSLLRGGNQPQHFGDGTRLSIL.

This clonotype was counted many times. The gene calls are TRBV6-1 and TRBJ2-5, with D possibly TRBD2 on 5 matching bases. Trimming stripped 6 bases from V and 5 bases from J, with 13 bases between. The CDR3 has 13 residues. Germline CDR1 MNHNS, CDR2 SASEGT. Here the CDR3 DNA reads TGTGCCAGCAGCCTACTAGGAGGCGAGACCCAGTACTTC. Its protein is CASSLLGGETQYF.